A single sample is the source of the 10 T cell receptor beta chains below, sequenced in a study of cytomegalovirus exposure and HLA in healthy donors. Use of 60 Vbeta and 13 Jbeta primers characterized the PCR. Sequencing used immunoSEQ multiplex PCR; TCRdb keeps in-frame clones, though not all of them. The table records around 140,000 clones, around 78% of them present only once. The sequenced sample consisted of PBMCs. The receptors derive from a man in his forties in good health and CMV-seronegative.

The V gene is TRBV13, the J gene TRBJ2-6; 8 positions agree with TRBD1. This CDR3 region has 17 residues. V shed 5 bases and J 0 bases; nucleotides not matched to a gene: 6. Germline V CDR1 and CDR2: PRHDT, FYEKMQ (reference sequence). The CDR3 spells CASSRGTGASGANVLTF. Written as DNA, the CDR3 is TGTGCCAGCAGCCGCGGGACAGGAGCCTCTGGGGCCAACGTCCTGACTTTC.

The chain is built from TRBV7-9 and TRBJ2-1, with D possibly being TRBD1 (5 bases). This CDR3 is built from 16 residues. Between the trimmed V and J ends, which lost 4 bases and 7 bases, there was a span of 20 bases. The germline V gene encodes CDR1 SEHNR and CDR2 FQNEAQ (reference sequence). The CDR3 here is CASSSPTVINPNEQFF. The CDR3 DNA sequence: TGTGCCAGCAGCTCTCCGACAGTTATAAATCCAAATGAGCAGTTCTTC.

Details on this clone: An end of the junction differs from the germline gene, which may be a read error. The rearrangement joins TRBV7-7 to TRBJ2-7; TRBD1 might be the D (5 bases). The CDR3 is 14 amino acids. Looked up from germline, CDR1 is SSHAT and CDR2 is FNYEAQ (reference sequence). The CDR3 DNA sequence: TGTGCTAGCAGCACAGGTGACGGCTCCTACGAGCAGTACTTC. This codes for CASSTGDGSYEQYF.

The gene calls are TRBV15 and TRBJ1-5; D call uncertain. V lost 0 bases to trimming and J lost 3 bases, with 9 bases between them. The CDR3 runs 15 residues. Germline CDR1 LNHNV, CDR2 YYDKDF (reference sequence). CDR3 residues: CATSRDRGINQPQHF. In nucleotides, the CDR3 is TGTGCCACCAGCAGAGACCGGGGTATCAATCAGCCCCAGCATTTT. Using reference TRBV15 and TRBJ1-5 for the parts outside the CDR3, the full variable domain is DAMVIQNPRYQVTQFGKPVTLSCSQTLNHNVMYWYQQKSSQAPKLLFHYYDKDFNNEADTPDNFQSRRPNTSFCFLDIRSPGLGDTAMYLCATSRDRGINQPQHFGDGTRLSIL.

The chain employs TRBV11-2 and TRBJ2-7; 9 bases match TRBD1. From germline, CDR1 is SGHAT and CDR2 FQNNGV. Trimming at V came to 4 bases and at J to 4 bases, leaving 5 bases not matched to a gene. The CDR3 runs to 14 residues. CDR3 region: CASSWGQGLYEQYF. The DNA of the CDR3 is TGTGCCAGCAGCTGGGGACAGGGCTTATACGAGCAGTACTTC.

The rearrangement uses TRBV10-3 and TRBJ2-3; TRBD2 matches at 7 bases. Germline CDR1 ENHRY, CDR2 SYGVKD. This CDR3 is 13 amino acids long. The DNA of the CDR3 is TGTGCGGTGGCTAGCGGAGACACAGATACGCAGTATTTT. Translating it yields CAVASGDTDTQYF.

The chain combines TRBV7-9 with TRBJ2-4; D gene ambiguous. Trimming took off 3 bases at V and 7 bases at J, with 7 bases between the two ends. Germline-derived CDR1 and CDR2 are SEHNR and FQNEAQ (reference sequence). This CDR3 is 12 amino acids long. CDR3 in DNA: TGTGCCAGCAGCTTCTCGGAGAACATTCAGTACTTC. Translated, it gives CASSFSENIQYF.

The rearrangement links TRBV28 to TRBJ1-2; 8 nucleotides align to TRBD1. CDR1 and CDR2 from the germline V gene are MDHEN and SYDVKM. Germline trimming cut 6 bases from V and 3 bases from J; bases unmatched to any gene: 0. The CDR3 consists of 12 residues. The CDR3 bases are TGTGCCAGCAGGGACAGGGACTATGGCTACACCTTC. It specifies CASRDRDYGYTF.

V gene TRBV19 combines with J gene TRBJ2-5; 7 nucleotides match TRBD1. Germline CDR1 reads LNHDA; CDR2 reads SQIVND (reference sequence). CDR3 length equals 12 residues. The ends lost 6 bases at V and 4 bases at J; junction bases unmatched: 2. CDR3 DNA sequence: TGTGCCAGTAGCGAGGGGGCAGAGACCCAGTACTTC. It encodes CASSEGAETQYF.

V and J are TRBV5-4 and TRBJ2-5, with 10 bases matching TRBD1. Trimming took 4 bases from V and 4 from J; bases not matched to a gene: 7. CDR1 SGHNT and CDR2 YYREEE come from the germline V gene (reference sequence). The CDR3 length is 15 residues. The CDR3 DNA follows: TGTGCCAGCAGCCGACAGGGGGCGGACACAGAGACCCAGTACTTC. Amino acids: CASSRQGADTETQYF.